This T cell receptor (beta chain) was captured by sequencing in a study of cytomegalovirus exposure and HLA in healthy donors. At the level of the study: T cells numbering around 190 million yielded more than 100 million unique TCR beta sequences in an earlier analysis. Early release data held 80 million to 100 million unique TCRs from HLA-typed donors.

The germline CDR1 and CDR2 sequences are LNHNV and YYDKDF (reference sequence). CDR3 size: 15 residues. V lost 3 bases to trimming and J lost 5 bases; unmatched junction nucleotides: 6. Study findings and constraints: At a 0.05 false discovery rate, a later analysis found around 15,000 TCR beta sequences to be associated with HLA alleles. Rare sequences made up most TCRs, while some public TCRs were found in many donors.

Note on this clone: Antigen: not known.

Primers for the PCR totalled 60 Vbeta and 13 Jbeta. TCRdb keeps only in-frame clones here, not all; method: immunoSEQ multiplex PCR. The sample lists around 150,000 clones, around 65% seen once, with around 1.9% in the top ten. This rearrangement joins TRBV15 to TRBJ1-2, with 10 bases identical to TRBD1. This sequence originates from a male donor in good health and CMV-seronegative. Material for sequencing was PBMCs. CDR3 amino acids: CATSSWDRGLYGYTF. In DNA, the CDR3 is TGTGCCACCAGCAGCTGGGACAGGGGTCTGTATGGCTACACCTTC.